The rows below give T cell receptor beta chains drawn from one sample of a study of cytomegalovirus exposure and HLA in healthy donors. Sequencing was performed with immunoSEQ multiplex PCR; in TCRdb, only in-frame clones are kept and a portion is missing. The sample includes 85,000 to 120,000 clones, roughly 83% of them seen just once. Sequenced material: PBMCs. All receptors derive from a middle-aged man in good health and CMV-seronegative. Each CDR3 is given with its conserved first and last residue. D genes are given only for firm matches. Rows may omit the clone size; those that give it use once, few, many or a size class.

j_call clone_size d_call v_call cdr3_aa cdr3_nt
TRBJ2-1 few TRBD2 TRBV7-2 CASSLASAGGFPRSYNEQFF TGTGCCAGCAGCTTAGCATCAGCGGGGGGTTTCCCCCGCTCCTACAATGAGCAGTTCTTC
TRBJ1-5 once - TRBV7-8 CASTWGGAERVKDGNQPQHF TGTGCCAGCACCTGGGGGGGGGCGGAACGGGTCAAAGATGGCAATCAGCCCCAGCATTTT
TRBJ1-5 - - TRBV5-1 CASSLGVGGNQPQHF TGCGCCAGCAGCTTGGGTGTCGGGGGCAATCAGCCCCAGCATTTT
TRBJ2-2 - - TRBV9 CASSVGQVTGELFF TGTGCCAGCAGCGTAGGACAGGTAACCGGGGAGCTGTTTTTT
TRBJ1-1 - TRBD1 TRBV5-1 CASSRPTGGSTEAFF TGCGCCAGCAGCAGACCGACAGGGGGAAGCACTGAAGCTTTCTTT
TRBJ2-7 - - TRBV6-1 CASKRAPYEQYF TGTGCCAGCAAGAGGGCCCCCTACGAGCAGTACTTC
TRBJ1-5 - - TRBV19 CASKSPGGAGQPQHF TGTGCCAGTAAGAGTCCGGGGGGCGCGGGGCAGCCCCAGCATTTT
TRBJ1-1 - - TRBV19 CASSLWQGKEAFF TGTGCCAGTAGCCTTTGGCAGGGCAAGGAAGCTTTCTTT
TRBJ2-1 - - TRBV4-3 CASSQGTTPLNEQFF TGCGCCAGCAGCCAAGGGACTACACCCCTGAATGAGCAGTTCTTC
TRBJ2-5 - TRBD1 TRBV28 CASSLGGQAPPEQYF TGTGCCAGCAGTTTAGGGGGACAGGCCCCCCCAGAGCAGTACTTC
TRBJ1-2 - TRBD1 TRBV6-9 CASSPNIPNRGNSYGYTF TGTGCCAGCAGTCCGAATATCCCAAACAGGGGAAATAGCTATGGCTACACCTTC
TRBJ1-6 - - TRBV9 CASSKHQGGNSPLHF TGTGCCAGCAGCAAACACCAGGGTGGCAATTCACCCCTCCACTTT
TRBJ1-4 - TRBD1 TRBV27 CASSQRATGGPLGGAEKLFF TGTGCCAGCAGCCAAAGGGCGACAGGGGGACCCTTAGGGGGGGCTGAAAAACTGTTTTTT
TRBJ1-2 - - TRBV29-1 CSGGGLNYGYTF TGCAGCGGGGGAGGTCTCAACTATGGCTACACCTTC
TRBJ2-2 - - TRBV5-1 CASSRNTGELFF TGCGCCAGCAGCCGGAACACCGGGGAGCTGTTTTTT
TRBJ1-4 few - TRBV7-2 CASSLVPGSREKLFF TGTGCCAGCAGCTTAGTTCCAGGGTCTCGGGAAAAACTGTTTTTT
TRBJ1-2 - - TRBV5-1 CASSLVAGAGYGYTF TGCGCCAGCAGCTTGGTAGCAGGGGCCGGCTATGGCTACACCTTC
TRBJ1-4 - - TRBV18 CASSPTQGGEKLFF TGTGCCAGCTCACCAACGCAGGGAGGGGAAAAACTGTTTTTT
TRBJ2-6 - - TRBV5-8 CASRRDTHSGANVLTF TGTGCCAGCAGGAGGGACACCCACTCTGGGGCCAACGTCCTGACTTTC
TRBJ1-2 few - TRBV10-2 CASSETVAGVAGYTF TGCGCCAGCAGTGAGACGGTGGCAGGGGTGGCTGGCTACACCTTC
TRBJ1-2 - TRBD1 TRBV13 CASSLSGQGDYGYTF TGTGCCAGCAGCTTATCGGGACAGGGAGACTATGGCTACACCTTC
TRBJ2-7 - - TRBV27 CASSFSGGPYEQYF TGTGCCAGCAGTTTCAGTGGGGGCCCCTACGAGCAGTACTTC
TRBJ2-3 - TRBD2 TRBV11-2 CASSPSSGADTQYF TGTGCCAGCAGCCCGTCTAGCGGCGCAGATACGCAGTATTTT
TRBJ2-3 - TRBD1 TRBV5-4 CASSSPGEGAADTQYF TGTGCCAGCAGTTCCCCAGGAGAGGGGGCGGCAGATACGCAGTATTTT
TRBJ2-2 - TRBD1 TRBV5-3 CARSWRDRGGTGELFF TGTGCCAGAAGCTGGCGGGACAGGGGGGGCACCGGGGAGCTGTTTTTT
TRBJ2-7 - TRBD1 TRBV9 CASSGTGQGPYEQYF TGTGCCAGCAGCGGGACTGGACAGGGCCCCTACGAGCAGTACTTC
TRBJ1-1 medium-sized - TRBV7-3 CASSPGLLGTEAFF TGTGCCAGCAGCCCTGGACTTTTGGGCACTGAAGCTTTCTTT
TRBJ2-5 - TRBD2 TRBV5-4 CASSLGAGAGGLETQYF TGTGCCAGCAGCTTGGGGGCCGGAGCGGGGGGACTGGAGACCCAGTACTTC
TRBJ1-2 once - TRBV19 CASSTGQFLIANYGYTF TGTGCCAGTAGTACTGGACAGTTTCTGATTGCTAACTATGGCTACACCTTC
TRBJ1-3 - - TRBV9 CASSAGRDTIYF TGTGCCAGCAGCGCGGGAAGGGACACCATATATTTT
TRBJ2-7 - TRBD2 TRBV7-3 CASSFTGGAGEQYF TGTGCCAGCAGCTTTACCGGGGGGGCGGGGGAGCAGTACTTC
TRBJ2-3 few - TRBV19 CASSMGAGDTQYF TGTGCCAGTAGTATGGGGGCTGGAGATACGCAGTATTTT
TRBJ2-5 few TRBD2 TRBV30 CAWKAGGGETQYF TGTGCCTGGAAGGCGGGGGGCGGGGAGACCCAGTACTTC
TRBJ2-3 - TRBD1 TRBV5-8 CASSTLTGGGTDTQYF TGTGCCAGCAGCACACTGACAGGGGGCGGCACAGATACGCAGTATTTT
TRBJ1-5 - - TRBV6-5 CASSLDRDQPQHF TGTGCCAGCAGTCTGGACAGAGATCAGCCCCAGCATTTT
TRBJ2-7 - - TRBV27 CASSASWGDSSYEQYF TGTGCCAGCAGTGCGTCTTGGGGGGATAGCTCCTACGAGCAGTACTTC
TRBJ1-4 - - TRBV6-1 CASSPGPTGSEKLFF TGTGCCAGCAGTCCCGGTCCAACAGGGAGCGAAAAACTGTTTTTT
TRBJ1-5 - - TRBV6-5 CASSYSREGPQHF TGTGCCAGCAGTTATTCCCGGGAAGGGCCCCAGCATTTT
TRBJ1-2 - - TRBV5-4 CASSLLVEGGGYTF TGTGCCAGCAGCTTGTTAGTTGAGGGTGGAGGCTACACCTTC
TRBJ2-7 - - TRBV21-1 CASSSMRCDEQYF TGTGCCAGCAGCAGCATGCGGTGCGACGAGCAGTACTTC
TRBJ2-7 - - TRBV7-2 CASSLVGASSYEQYF TGTGCCAGCAGCTTAGTTGGGGCGAGCTCCTACGAGCAGTACTTC
TRBJ1-2 - - TRBV19 CASSMRGLGYTF TGTGCCAGTAGTATGCGAGGGCTGGGCTACACCTTC
TRBJ1-4 - TRBD1 TRBV30 CAWLGQGPEKLFF TGTGCCTGGCTCGGACAGGGACCTGAAAAACTGTTTTTT
TRBJ1-2 - - TRBV30 CAWSPQFVGYTF TGTGCCTGGAGTCCCCAATTTGTCGGCTACACCTTC
TRBJ1-5 - - TRBV6-6 CASSYSTGNQPQHF TGTGCCAGCAGTTACTCTACAGGCAATCAGCCCCAGCATTTT
TRBJ1-1 - TRBD1 TRBV29-1 CSVDDRESFF TGCAGCGTTGACGACAGGGAGTCTTTCTTT
TRBJ1-2 - TRBD1 TRBV28 CASRLQGDAYGYTF TGTGCCAGCAGACTACAGGGGGATGCCTATGGCTACACCTTC
TRBJ2-1 - TRBD2 TRBV25-1 CASSEYRRGGNEQFF TGTGCCAGCAGTGAATATCGGCGGGGGGGCAATGAGCAGTTCTTC
TRBJ1-2 - TRBD1 TRBV9 CASSVRTGDGYTF TGTGCCAGCAGCGTACGGACAGGGGATGGCTACACCTTC
TRBJ2-3 few TRBD1 TRBV5-1 CASSLRGPTGSGGTQYF TGCGCCAGCAGCTTAAGGGGGCCCACAGGCAGCGGTGGTACGCAGTATTTT
TRBJ1-3 - TRBD1 TRBV29-1 CSVARGTGTGNTIYF TGCAGCGTTGCGCGGGGGACAGGGACTGGAAACACCATATATTTT
TRBJ2-1 - - TRBV5-6 CASRAHYWGDEQFF TGTGCCAGCAGGGCTCATTACTGGGGGGATGAGCAGTTCTTC
TRBJ2-3 - - TRBV19 CASSYQGRGVGTQYF TGTGCCAGTTCCTACCAGGGGAGGGGAGTAGGTACGCAGTATTTT
TRBJ1-2 - - TRBV9 CASSVTPDSGRGYGYTF TGTGCCAGCAGCGTTACCCCCGACTCGGGGAGGGGCTATGGCTACACCTTC
TRBJ2-2 - - TRBV7-2 CASSLGGLGGGLNTGELFF TGTGCCAGCAGCTTAGGGGGCCTGGGGGGGGGCTTGAACACCGGGGAGCTGTTTTTT
TRBJ2-1 - TRBD2 TRBV7-6 CASSHGTSGHEQFF TGTGCCAGCAGCCACGGGACTAGCGGGCATGAGCAGTTCTTC
TRBJ2-1 - - TRBV7-9 CASSQDSGYEQFF TGTGCCAGCAGCCAAGACAGTGGGTATGAGCAGTTCTTC
TRBJ2-6 few - TRBV7-2 CASSFLPWANVLTF TGTGCCAGCAGTTTCCTTCCCTGGGCCAACGTCCTGACTTTC
TRBJ2-7 - - TRBV11-2 CASSLGGMGWEQYF TGTGCCAGCAGCTTAGGCGGGATGGGGTGGGAGCAGTACTTC
TRBJ1-2 - - TRBV2 CATSGGQGGRGYTF TGTGCCACCTCTGGAGGGCAGGGCGGACGGGGCTACACCTTC